A selection of T cell receptor beta chains follows, all from one sample in a study of blood T cell repertoires in COVID-19. The protocol was immunoSEQ multiplex PCR, while the TCRdb copy is restricted to in-frame clones and leaves out a portion. The repertoire holds about 180,000 clones, 90% to 95% seen once, with 0.53% in the top ten. The sequenced material came from peripheral blood. The receptor source for this set is a man aged 50-60 years with acute or convalescent COVID-19. Both conserved end residues are part of each CDR3. D genes are given only for firm matches. Size tells how often a clone was seen (once, few, many) or the class of an expanded clone, and some rows leave it out.

J,length,size,D,V,CDR3,DNA
TRBJ2-7,13,-,-,TRBV12-3/TRBV12-4,CASSLRQGYEQYF,TGTGCCAGCAGTTTAAGGCAGGGGTACGAGCAGTACTTC
TRBJ2-1,14,-,-,TRBV30,CAWTLGSGSDEQFF,TGTGCCTGGACCCTGGGTTCCGGGTCGGATGAGCAGTTCTTC
TRBJ2-3,14,-,TRBD1,TRBV19,CASLAGGAADTQYF,TGTGCCAGTCTTGCAGGGGGCGCGGCAGATACGCAGTATTTT
TRBJ2-7,14,-,TRBD1,TRBV19,CASSNRGASYEQYF,TGTGCCAGTAGTAACAGGGGGGCCTCCTACGAGCAGTACTTC
TRBJ2-1,11,-,-,TRBV20-1,CSASVVREQFF,TGCAGTGCTAGTGTGGTGCGGGAGCAGTTCTTC
TRBJ1-1,14,-,-,TRBV7-2,CASSLADIDTEAFF,TGTGCCAGCAGCTTAGCTGATATAGACACTGAAGCTTTCTTT
TRBJ1-4,13,once,-,TRBV19,CASGRGGDEKLFF,TGTGCCAGTGGGAGAGGGGGAGATGAAAAACTGTTTTTT
TRBJ2-7,16,-,TRBD1,TRBV18,CASSHRGQGSPYEQYF,TGTGCCAGCTCACACAGAGGACAGGGGTCTCCCTACGAGCAGTACTTC
TRBJ1-2,16,-,-,TRBV5-1,CASSLAGALNNYGYTF,TGCGCCAGCAGCTTGGCTGGGGCCCTTAATAACTATGGCTACACCTTC
TRBJ2-1,13,-,-,TRBV7-8,CASSLVYEGEQFF,TGTGCCAGCAGCTTAGTGTACGAGGGTGAGCAGTTCTTC
TRBJ2-1,13,-,-,TRBV6-5,CASSYSIIGEQFF,TGTGCCAGCAGTTACTCGATTATCGGTGAGCAGTTCTTC
TRBJ2-1,16,-,TRBD2,TRBV7-2,CASSFSGGARSAEQFF,TGTGCCAGCAGCTTTAGCGGGGGGGCCCGTTCAGCCGAGCAGTTCTTC
TRBJ2-7,15,once,TRBD1,TRBV9,CASSVRGHGFEQQYF,TGTGCCAGCAGCGTAAGGGGGCACGGTTTTGAACAGCAGTACTTC
TRBJ2-3,17,-,TRBD2,TRBV27,CASSRLAGALRTDTQYF,TGTGCCAGCAGCCGACTAGCGGGAGCCCTCCGAACAGATACGCAGTATTTT
TRBJ2-5,15,-,TRBD1,TRBV18,CASSPNRGVQETQYF,TGTGCCAGCTCACCGAACAGGGGGGTCCAAGAGACCCAGTACTTC
TRBJ2-3,16,-,-,TRBV5-1,CASSPGTFASTDTQYF,TGCGCCAGCAGCCCCGGGACTTTCGCTAGCACAGATACGCAGTATTTT
TRBJ2-3,16,once,-,TRBV4-3,CASSQDSGGVGDTQYF,TGCGCCAGCAGCCAAGATTCGGGCGGGGTAGGAGATACGCAGTATTTT
TRBJ2-7,13,-,-,TRBV4-1,CASSQTSVYEQYF,TGCGCCAGCAGCCAAACATCTGTCTACGAGCAGTACTTC
TRBJ1-1,15,-,-,TRBV28,CASSLVLGADTEAFF,TGTGCCAGCAGCCTAGTCCTAGGCGCGGACACTGAAGCTTTCTTT
TRBJ1-5,12,-,-,TRBV28,CASSPPGQPQHF,TGTGCCAGCAGTCCGCCGGGACAGCCCCAGCATTTT
TRBJ2-2,16,-,TRBD1,TRBV5-6,CASSLGDRLYTGELFF,TGTGCCAGCAGCTTGGGGGACAGGCTATACACCGGGGAGCTGTTTTTT
TRBJ2-5,15,-,-,TRBV6-5,CASSSGRSWRETQYF,TGTGCCAGCAGTTCGGGCCGGTCGTGGAGGGAGACCCAGTACTTC
TRBJ1-4,15,-,-,TRBV10-3,CAISEQGATNEKLFF,TGTGCCATCAGTGAGCAGGGCGCAACTAATGAAAAACTGTTTTTT
TRBJ1-2,14,-,TRBD1,TRBV25-1,CASSDRGKIYGYTF,TGTGCCAGCTCGGACAGGGGAAAAATCTATGGCTACACCTTC
TRBJ1-4,15,-,-,TRBV9,CASSVGEAGREKLFF,TGTGCCAGCAGCGTAGGAGAGGCAGGGCGTGAAAAACTGTTTTTT
TRBJ2-5,13,once,TRBD1,TRBV28,CASRLGQQETQYF,TGTGCCAGCAGGCTGGGACAGCAAGAGACCCAGTACTTC
TRBJ1-2,15,-,-,TRBV19,CASSIGRVRVTGYTF,TGTGCCAGTAGTATCGGCCGTGTCAGGGTTACGGGCTACACCTTC
TRBJ2-1,16,once,TRBD2,TRBV19,CASSRGLAGGRNEQFF,TGTGCCAGTAGTCGAGGACTAGCGGGAGGAAGAAATGAGCAGTTCTTC
TRBJ2-1,15,-,TRBD2,TRBV27,CASSAPGLALNEQFF,TGTGCCAGCAGTGCACCGGGACTAGCGCTCAATGAGCAGTTCTTC
TRBJ2-3,19,-,TRBD2,TRBV18,CASSPRQSGRAHGTDTQYF,TGTGCCAGCTCACCAAGGCAAAGCGGGAGGGCCCATGGCACAGATACGCAGTATTTT
TRBJ1-5,14,-,TRBD1,TRBV6-2/TRBV6-3,CASSRTGNGQPQHF,TGTGCCAGCAGTAGGACAGGGAATGGTCAGCCCCAGCATTTT
TRBJ2-3,16,-,TRBD2,TRBV27,CASHRGVAGVSDTQYF,TGTGCCAGCCATCGAGGGGTAGCGGGAGTTTCAGATACGCAGTATTTT
TRBJ2-7,14,-,-,TRBV5-4,CASSPTGGFYEQYF,TGTGCCAGCAGCCCGACCGGGGGATTCTACGAGCAGTACTTC
TRBJ1-5,15,-,TRBD1,TRBV6-2/TRBV6-3,CASSRRQGGNQPQHF,TGTGCCAGCAGCCGAAGACAGGGGGGCAATCAGCCCCAGCATTTT
TRBJ2-1,14,-,TRBD2,TRBV27,CASRPYGGGNEQFF,TGTGCCAGCAGGCCATATGGGGGGGGCAATGAGCAGTTCTTC
TRBJ1-3,16,once,TRBD1,TRBV7-8,CASSQGTGGFGNTIYF,TGTGCCAGCAGCCAAGGGACAGGGGGTTTTGGAAACACCATATATTTT
TRBJ2-1,13,-,-,TRBV3-1/TRBV3-2,CASSQAPGNEQFF,TGTGCCAGCAGCCAAGCCCCGGGTAATGAGCAGTTCTTC
TRBJ2-5,16,-,-,TRBV6-5,CASSYSYRRAKETQYF,TGTGCCAGCAGTTACTCGTACAGAAGAGCCAAAGAGACCCAGTACTTC
TRBJ2-7,15,-,-,TRBV9,CASSPGVVIPYEQYF,TGTGCCAGCAGCCCCGGGGTAGTGATTCCCTACGAGCAGTACTTC
TRBJ2-1,12,-,-,TRBV3-1/TRBV3-2,CASSLQGSEQFF,TGTGCCAGCAGCCTCCAGGGGAGTGAGCAGTTCTTC
TRBJ2-7,13,-,-,TRBV24-1,CATSGTDQYEQYF,TGTGCCACCAGTGGGACAGACCAATACGAGCAGTACTTC
TRBJ2-2,20,-,TRBD2,TRBV24-1,CATSDFTGTSGFANTGELFF,TGTGCCACCAGTGATTTCACCGGGACTAGCGGGTTCGCGAACACCGGGGAGCTGTTTTTT
TRBJ2-2,16,-,-,TRBV5-4,CASSSLRGTNTGELFF,TGTGCCAGCAGCTCCCTTCGCGGAACGAACACCGGGGAGCTGTTTTTT
TRBJ1-1,15,-,-,TRBV5-4,CASSLEGTRGTEAFF,TGTGCCAGCAGCTTGGAGGGGACTCGGGGCACTGAAGCTTTCTTT